This T cell receptor beta chain was found in a study of cytomegalovirus exposure and HLA in healthy donors. With regard to this clone: The antigen is unknown.

PCR used 60 Vbeta primers and 13 Jbeta primers. Sequencing used immunoSEQ multiplex PCR; TCRdb keeps in-frame clones, though not all of them. The sample yields about 89,000 clones, more than 60% seen once. Whole-study results and caveats: The dataset shows that most TCR sequences were rare, while some public TCRs occurred in many donors.

Samples came from healthy bone marrow donors. Despite likely unrecorded immune exposures, the donors were nominally healthy at the time of sampling. This CDR3 spans 13 amino acids. Germline assignment: CDR1 PRHDT and CDR2 FYEKMQ (reference sequence). V shed 2 bases and J shed 0 bases, with 4 bases lying between them. Sequences were obtained from PBMCs. This clonotype originated in a man aged 25 to 45 in good health and CMV-seronegative. V and J are TRBV13 and TRBJ1-2; no clear D gene. Here the CDR3 reads CASSLPTNYGYTF. CDR3 in DNA: TGTGCCAGCAGCTTACCTACTAACTATGGCTACACCTTC.